The 5 T cell receptor beta chains below come from one sample, sequenced in a study of T-cell reconstitution after alpha-beta-depleted transplantation in children. The TCRbeta library incorporated unique molecular identifiers. Each CDR3 protein is one row after TCRdb ran MiXCR on the PCR reads. Of around 960,000 distinct CDR3 sequences detected, roughly 29% appear once; the ten largest clones hold 28%. Sequences were derived from PBMCs, mostly from graft donor cells, sampled 360 days after TCRalphabeta/CD19-depleted stem cell transplant. These receptors were obtained from a boy younger than two who had a stem cell transplant for SCID, so the T cells may come from the graft donor.

This clonotype was seen only a few times. The rearrangement links TRBV5-1 to TRBJ1-2; no definite D call. This CDR3 has 15 amino acids. Trimming cost V 2 bases and J 4 bases, with 15 bases left between them. Germline lookup yields CDR1 SGHRS and CDR2 YFSETQ. CDR3 nucleotides: TGCGCCAGCAGCTTCGGCGAGCGGACGCCCTATGGCTACACCTTC. Translated: CASSFGERTPYGYTF.

The V call is TRBV29-1, the J call TRBJ1-4; no definite D call. This CDR3 has 12 amino acids. Germline V gene sequence: CDR1 SQVTM, CDR2 ANQGSEA. V was trimmed by 2 bases and J by 6 bases, leaving 7 bases between them. CDR3 in DNA: TGCAGCGTTGAACTCGGCGATGAAAAACTGTTTTTT. This sequence encodes CSVELGDEKLFF.

The chain employs TRBV15 and TRBJ2-3; D might be TRBD2 (5 bases). Germline values: CDR1 LNHNV, CDR2 YYDKDF (reference sequence). This CDR3 comprises 16 residues. Trimming took off 3 bases at V and 0 bases at J, with 13 bases between the two ends. This chain's CDR3 is CATSSKRGSSTDTQYF. The CDR3 DNA follows: TGTGCCACCAGCAGCAAACGGGGTTCTAGCACAGATACGCAGTATTTT. Looking up the rest from reference TRBV15 and TRBJ2-3 gives the full variable domain: DAMVIQNPRYQVTQFGKPVTLSCSQTLNHNVMYWYQQKSSQAPKLLFHYYDKDFNNEADTPDNFQSRRPNTSFCFLDIRSPGLGDTAMYLCATSSKRGSSTDTQYFGPGTRLTVL.

A few counts support this clonotype. In DNA, the CDR3 is TGCGCCAGCAGCTTCAAGCGGGGGGGCCCTGGCACAGATACGCAGTATTTT. This gives the protein CASSFKRGGPGTDTQYF. V gene TRBV5-1 combines with J gene TRBJ2-3; 10 bases agree with TRBD2. J lost 1 base, V lost 2 bases, and 7 bases had no gene match. The CDR3 is made up of 17 amino acids. Germline values: CDR1 SGHRS, CDR2 YFSETQ. Filled out from reference TRBV5-1 and TRBJ2-3, the complete variable domain reads KAGVTQTPRYLIKTRGQQVTLSCSPISGHRSVSWYQQTPGQGLQFLFEYFSETQRNKGNFPGRFSGRQFSNSRSEMNVSTLELGDSALYLCASSFKRGGPGTDTQYFGPGTRLTVL.

This rearrangement joins TRBV12-3 or TRBV12-4 to TRBJ2-1; D remains ambiguous. The V and J ends lost 7 bases and 6 bases respectively, with 7 bases between them. This CDR3 has 11 amino acids. The CDR3: CASTTRNEQFF. The CDR3, as DNA: TGTGCCAGCACCACTCGCAATGAGCAGTTCTTC.